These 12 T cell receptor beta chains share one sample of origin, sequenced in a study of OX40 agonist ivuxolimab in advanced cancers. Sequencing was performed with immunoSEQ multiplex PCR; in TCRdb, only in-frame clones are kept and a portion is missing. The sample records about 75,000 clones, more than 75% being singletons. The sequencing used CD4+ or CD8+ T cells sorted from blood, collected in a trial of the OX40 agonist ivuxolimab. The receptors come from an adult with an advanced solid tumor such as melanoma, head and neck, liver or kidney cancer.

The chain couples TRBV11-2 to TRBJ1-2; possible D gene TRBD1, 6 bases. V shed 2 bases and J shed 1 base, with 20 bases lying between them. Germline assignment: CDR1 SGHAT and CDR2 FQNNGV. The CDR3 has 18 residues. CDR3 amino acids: CASSLHETPSRGNYGYTF. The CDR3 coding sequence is TGTGCCAGCAGCTTACATGAAACTCCAAGCAGGGGTAACTATGGCTACACCTTC.

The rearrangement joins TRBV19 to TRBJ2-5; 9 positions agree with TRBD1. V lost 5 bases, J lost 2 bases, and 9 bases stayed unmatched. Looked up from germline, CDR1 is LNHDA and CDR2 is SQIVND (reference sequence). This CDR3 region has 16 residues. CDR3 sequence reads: CASSVGGTGFQETQYF. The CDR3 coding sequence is TGTGCCAGTAGTGTAGGAGGGACAGGGTTTCAAGAGACCCAGTACTTC. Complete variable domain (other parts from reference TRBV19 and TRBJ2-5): DGGITQSPKYLFRKEGQNVTLSCEQNLNHDAMYWYRQDPGQGLRLIYYSQIVNDFQKGDIAEGYSVSREKKESFPLTVTSAQKNPTAFYLCASSVGGTGFQETQYFGPGTRLLVL.

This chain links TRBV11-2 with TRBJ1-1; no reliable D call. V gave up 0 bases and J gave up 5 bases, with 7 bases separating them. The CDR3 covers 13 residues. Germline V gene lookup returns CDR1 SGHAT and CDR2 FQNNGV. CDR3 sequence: CASSLDSGTEAFF. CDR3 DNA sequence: TGTGCCAGCAGCTTAGATAGTGGGACTGAAGCTTTCTTT.

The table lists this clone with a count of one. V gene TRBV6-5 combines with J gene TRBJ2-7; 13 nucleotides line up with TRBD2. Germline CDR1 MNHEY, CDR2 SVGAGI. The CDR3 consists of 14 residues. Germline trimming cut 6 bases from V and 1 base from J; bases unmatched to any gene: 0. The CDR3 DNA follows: TGTGCCAGCAGGGGACTAGCGGGATCCTACGAGCAGTACTTC. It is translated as CASRGLAGSYEQYF.

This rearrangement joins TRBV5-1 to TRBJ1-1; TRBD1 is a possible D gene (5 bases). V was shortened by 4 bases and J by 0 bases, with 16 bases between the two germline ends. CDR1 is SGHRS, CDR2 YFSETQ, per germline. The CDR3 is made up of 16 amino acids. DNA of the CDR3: TGCGCCAGCAGCGGCGGGAGGGGTAATATGAACACTGAAGCTTTCTTT. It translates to CASSGGRGNMNTEAFF.

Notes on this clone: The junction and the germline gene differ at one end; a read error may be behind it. CDR3 protein: CASSLGGSQETQYF. As DNA, the CDR3 is TGTGCTAGCAGCTTAGGAGGAAGCCAAGAGACCCAGTACTTC. This chain uses TRBV7-7 with TRBJ2-5, with D tentatively TRBD2 (5 bases). Germline V lookup: CDR1 SSHAT, CDR2 FNYEAQ (reference sequence). The CDR3 contains 14 residues.

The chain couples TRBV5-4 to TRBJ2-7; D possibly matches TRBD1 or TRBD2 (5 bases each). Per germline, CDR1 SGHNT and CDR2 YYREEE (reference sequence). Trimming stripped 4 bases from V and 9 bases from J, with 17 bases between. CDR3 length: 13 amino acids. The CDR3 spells CASSDQGPRGQYF. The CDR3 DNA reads TGTGCCAGCAGCGACCAGGGCCCCCGGGGGCAGTACTTC.

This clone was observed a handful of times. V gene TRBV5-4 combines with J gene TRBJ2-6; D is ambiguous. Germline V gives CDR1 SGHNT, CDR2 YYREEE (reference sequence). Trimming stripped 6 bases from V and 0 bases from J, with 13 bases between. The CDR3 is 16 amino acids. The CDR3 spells CASIPDLGSGANVLTF. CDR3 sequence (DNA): TGTGCCAGCATCCCCGACCTAGGCTCTGGGGCCAACGTCCTGACTTTC. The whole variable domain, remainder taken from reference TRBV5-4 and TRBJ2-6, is ETGVTQSPTHLIKTRGQQVTLRCSSQSGHNTVSWYQQALGQGPQFIFQYYREEENGRGNFPPRFSGLQFPNYSSELNVNALELDDSALYLCASIPDLGSGANVLTFGAGSRLTVL.

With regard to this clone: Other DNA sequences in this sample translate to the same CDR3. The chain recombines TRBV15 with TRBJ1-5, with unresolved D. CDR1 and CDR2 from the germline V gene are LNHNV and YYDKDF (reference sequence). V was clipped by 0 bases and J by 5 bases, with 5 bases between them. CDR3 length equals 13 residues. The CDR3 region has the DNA TGTGCCACCAGCAGAGATTTGGATCAGCCCCAGCATTTT. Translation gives CATSRDLDQPQHF.

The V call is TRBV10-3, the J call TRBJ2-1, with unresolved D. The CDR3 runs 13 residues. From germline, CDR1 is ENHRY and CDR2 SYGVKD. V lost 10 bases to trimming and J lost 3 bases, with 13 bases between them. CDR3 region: CATRGWGYNEQFF. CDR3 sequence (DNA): TGTGCCACCCGAGGTTGGGGCTACAATGAGCAGTTCTTC.

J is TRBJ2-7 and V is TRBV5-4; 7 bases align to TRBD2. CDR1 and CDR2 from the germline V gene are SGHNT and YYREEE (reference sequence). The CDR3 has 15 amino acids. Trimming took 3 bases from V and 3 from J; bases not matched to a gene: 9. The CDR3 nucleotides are TGTGCCAGCAGCTCGGGGCTAGCGGAGGTCTACGAGCAGTACTTC. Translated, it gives CASSSGLAEVYEQYF.

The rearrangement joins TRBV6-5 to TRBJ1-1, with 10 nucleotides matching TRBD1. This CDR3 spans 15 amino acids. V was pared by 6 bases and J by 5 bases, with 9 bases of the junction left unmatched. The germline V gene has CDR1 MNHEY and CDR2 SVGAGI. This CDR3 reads CASRPRTGGETEAFF. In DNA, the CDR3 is TGTGCCAGCAGACCCAGGACAGGGGGGGAGACTGAAGCTTTCTTT.